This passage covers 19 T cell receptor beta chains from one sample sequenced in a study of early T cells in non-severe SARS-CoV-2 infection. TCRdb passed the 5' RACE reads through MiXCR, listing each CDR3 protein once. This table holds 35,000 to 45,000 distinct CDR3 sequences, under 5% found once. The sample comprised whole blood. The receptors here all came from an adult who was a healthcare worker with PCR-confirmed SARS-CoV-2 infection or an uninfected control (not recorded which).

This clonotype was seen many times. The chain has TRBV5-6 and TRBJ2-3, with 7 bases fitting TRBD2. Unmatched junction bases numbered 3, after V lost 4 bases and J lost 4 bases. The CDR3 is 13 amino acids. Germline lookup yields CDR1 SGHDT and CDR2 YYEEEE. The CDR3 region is CASSRTSSDTQYF. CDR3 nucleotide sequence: TGTGCCAGCAGCAGGACTAGTTCAGATACGCAGTATTTT.

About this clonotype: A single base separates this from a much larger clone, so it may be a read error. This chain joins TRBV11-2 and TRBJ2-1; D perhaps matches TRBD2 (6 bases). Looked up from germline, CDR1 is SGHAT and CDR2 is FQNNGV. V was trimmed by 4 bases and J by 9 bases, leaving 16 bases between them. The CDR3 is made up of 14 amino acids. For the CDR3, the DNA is TGTGCCAGCAGCTCCCCCACGGCGGGACCTGAGCAGTTCTTC. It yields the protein CASSSPTAGPEQFF.

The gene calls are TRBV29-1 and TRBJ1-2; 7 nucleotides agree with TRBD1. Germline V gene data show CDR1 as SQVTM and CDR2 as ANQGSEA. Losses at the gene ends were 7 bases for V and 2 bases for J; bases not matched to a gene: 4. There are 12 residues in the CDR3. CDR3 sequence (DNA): TGCAGCGCCGAGACAGGGAACTATGGCTACACCTTC. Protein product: CSAETGNYGYTF. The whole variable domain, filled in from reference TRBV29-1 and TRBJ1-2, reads SAVISQKPSRDICQRGTSLTIQCQVDSQVTMMFWYRQQPGQSLTLIATANQGSEATYESGFVIDKFPISRPNLTFSTLTVSNMSPEDSSIYLCSAETGNYGYTFGSGTRLTVV.

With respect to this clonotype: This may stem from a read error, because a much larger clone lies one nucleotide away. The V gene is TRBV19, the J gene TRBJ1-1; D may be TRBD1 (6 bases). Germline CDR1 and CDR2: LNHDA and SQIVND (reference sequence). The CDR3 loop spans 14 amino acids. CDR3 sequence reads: CTSSPQGVGTEAFF. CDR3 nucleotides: TGTACCAGTAGCCCACAGGGTGTTGGCACTGAAGCTTTCTTT.

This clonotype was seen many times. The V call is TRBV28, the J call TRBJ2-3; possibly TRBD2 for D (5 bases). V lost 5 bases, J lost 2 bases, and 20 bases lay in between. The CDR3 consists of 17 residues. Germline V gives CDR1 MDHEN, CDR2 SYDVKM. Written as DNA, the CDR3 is TGTGCCAGCAGTCTCCCCGGGATGGAGCGATTCACAGATACGCAGTATTTT. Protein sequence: CASSLPGMERFTDTQYF.

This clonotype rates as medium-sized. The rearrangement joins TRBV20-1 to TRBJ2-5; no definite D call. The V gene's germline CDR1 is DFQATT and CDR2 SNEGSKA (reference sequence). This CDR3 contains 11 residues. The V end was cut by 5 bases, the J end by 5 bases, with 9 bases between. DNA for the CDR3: TGCAGTGCTGGTCGACGTGAGACCCAGTACTTC. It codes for CSAGRRETQYF.

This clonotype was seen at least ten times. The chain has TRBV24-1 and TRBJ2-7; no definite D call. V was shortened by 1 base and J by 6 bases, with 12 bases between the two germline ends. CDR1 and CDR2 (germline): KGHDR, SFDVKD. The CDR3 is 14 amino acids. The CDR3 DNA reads TGTGCCACCAGTGATTTCGGGTCCTCTTCCGAGCAGTACTTC. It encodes CATSDFGSSSEQYF.

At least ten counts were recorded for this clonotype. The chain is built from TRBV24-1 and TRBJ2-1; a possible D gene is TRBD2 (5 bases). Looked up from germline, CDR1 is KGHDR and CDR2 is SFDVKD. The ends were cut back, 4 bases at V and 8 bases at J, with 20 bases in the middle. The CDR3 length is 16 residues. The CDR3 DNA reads TGTGCCACCAGTGACCCTGGGCCTAGATCGCGGGATGAGCAGTTCTTC. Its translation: CATSDPGPRSRDEQFF.

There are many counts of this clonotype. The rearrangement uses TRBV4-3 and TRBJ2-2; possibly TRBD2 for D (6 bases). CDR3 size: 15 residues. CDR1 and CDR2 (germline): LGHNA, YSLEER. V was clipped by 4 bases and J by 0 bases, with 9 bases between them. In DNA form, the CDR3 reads TGCGCCAGCAGCCTCGGGAGAGCGAACACCGGGGAGCTGTTTTTT. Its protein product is CASSLGRANTGELFF.

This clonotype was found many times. The DNA for the CDR3 is TGCAGCGCGGGACTAGCGATAAGTCACTCCTACAATGAGCAGTTCTTC. Amino acids: CSAGLAISHSYNEQFF. The V call is TRBV29-1, the J call TRBJ2-1; 10 bases map to TRBD2. This CDR3 has 16 amino acids. After removal of 7 bases from V and 0 bases from J, the junction contained 9 bases not matched to a gene. The germline V gene encodes CDR1 SQVTM and CDR2 ANQGSEA.

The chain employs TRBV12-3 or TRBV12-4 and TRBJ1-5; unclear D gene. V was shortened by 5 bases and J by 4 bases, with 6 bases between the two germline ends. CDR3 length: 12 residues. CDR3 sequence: CASSRVNQPQHF. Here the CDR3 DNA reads TGTGCCAGCAGTCGGGTTAATCAGCCCCAGCATTTT.

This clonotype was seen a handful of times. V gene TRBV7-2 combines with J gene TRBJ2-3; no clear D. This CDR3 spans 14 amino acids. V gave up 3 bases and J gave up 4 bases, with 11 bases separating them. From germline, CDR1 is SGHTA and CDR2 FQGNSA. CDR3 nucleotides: TGTGCCAGCAGCTTTGATTCCCCGCCAGATACGCAGTATTTT. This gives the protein CASSFDSPPDTQYF.

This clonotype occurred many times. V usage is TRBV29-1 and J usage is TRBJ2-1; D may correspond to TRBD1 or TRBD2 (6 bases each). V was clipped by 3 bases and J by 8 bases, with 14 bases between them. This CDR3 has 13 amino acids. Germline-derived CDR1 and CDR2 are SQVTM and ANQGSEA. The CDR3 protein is CSVEARGEDEQFF. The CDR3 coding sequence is TGCAGCGTTGAGGCTAGGGGGGAGGATGAGCAGTTCTTC.

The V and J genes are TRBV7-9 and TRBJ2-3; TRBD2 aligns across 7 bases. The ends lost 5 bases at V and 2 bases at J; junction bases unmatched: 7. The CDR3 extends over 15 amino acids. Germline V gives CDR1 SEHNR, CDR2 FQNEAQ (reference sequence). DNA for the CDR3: TGTGCCAGCAGCCCGCGGGCGGGAGCCACAGATACGCAGTATTTT. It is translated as CASSPRAGATDTQYF.

The CDR3, as DNA: TGTGCCAGCAGCTTTGACAGGAGCAATCAGCCCCAGCATTTT. Translating gives CASSFDRSNQPQHF. The V and J genes are TRBV27 and TRBJ1-5; a weak D match, TRBD1 (6 bases). V was cut by 6 bases and J by 1 base, with 10 bases left in between. This CDR3 is 14 amino acids long. Germline assignment: CDR1 MNHEY and CDR2 SMNVEV (reference sequence).

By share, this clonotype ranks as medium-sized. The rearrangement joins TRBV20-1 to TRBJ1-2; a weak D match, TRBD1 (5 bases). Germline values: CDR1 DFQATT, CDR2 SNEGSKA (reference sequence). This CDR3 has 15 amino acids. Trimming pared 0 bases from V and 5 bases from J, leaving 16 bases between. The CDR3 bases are TGCAGTGCTAGAGATAGGGAACAGGCCTCGTATGGCTACACCTTC. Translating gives CSARDREQASYGYTF.

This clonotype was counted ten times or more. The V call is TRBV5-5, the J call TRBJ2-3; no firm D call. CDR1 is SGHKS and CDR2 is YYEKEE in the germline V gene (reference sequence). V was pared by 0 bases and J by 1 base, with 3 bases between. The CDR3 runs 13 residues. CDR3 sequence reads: CASSLGGTDTQYF. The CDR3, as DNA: TGTGCCAGCAGCTTGGGGGGCACAGATACGCAGTATTTT.

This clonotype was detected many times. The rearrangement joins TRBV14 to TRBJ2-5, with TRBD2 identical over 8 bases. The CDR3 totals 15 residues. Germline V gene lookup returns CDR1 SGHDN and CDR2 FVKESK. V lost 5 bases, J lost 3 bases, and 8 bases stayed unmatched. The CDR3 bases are TGTGCCAGCAGCACCCGTAGCGGGACAAAAGAGACCCAGTACTTC. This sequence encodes CASSTRSGTKETQYF.

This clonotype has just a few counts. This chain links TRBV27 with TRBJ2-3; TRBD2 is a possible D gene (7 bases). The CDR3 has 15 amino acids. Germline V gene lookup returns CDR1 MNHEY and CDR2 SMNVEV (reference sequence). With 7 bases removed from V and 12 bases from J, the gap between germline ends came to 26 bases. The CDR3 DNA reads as TGTGCCAGCATTCCTACCGGGGGGCGGACTAGTCGTCAGTATTTT. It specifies CASIPTGGRTSRQYF.